The 22 T cell receptor beta chains below were found in one sample sequenced in a study of blood T cell repertoires in COVID-19. TCRdb keeps only in-frame clones here, not all; method: immunoSEQ multiplex PCR. This table has around 260,000 clones, about 90% appearing once. Source material: peripheral blood. These receptors were collected from a woman between 65 and 79 years old with COVID-19, enrolled during active disease.

The gene calls are TRBV6-2 or TRBV6-3 and TRBJ2-7; 12 bases map to TRBD1. CDR1 is MNHEY, CDR2 SVGEGT, per germline. J lost 7 bases, V lost 5 bases, and 6 bases had no gene match. The CDR3 extends over 14 amino acids. In DNA form, the CDR3 reads TGTGCCAGCAGTCCGGGACAGGGGGCGAGAGAGCAGTACTTC. This translates into CASSPGQGAREQYF.

The CDR3: CATSASTDTTNEKLFF. The CDR3 region has the DNA TGTGCCACCAGTGCTTCGACCGACACAACTAATGAAAAACTGTTTTTT. The gene calls are TRBV24-1 and TRBJ1-4, with D unclear. V lost 5 bases, J lost 0 bases, and 12 bases lay in between. The CDR3 is made up of 16 amino acids. The V gene's germline CDR1 is KGHDR and CDR2 SFDVKD.

The CDR3, as DNA: TGTGCCAGCAGTGTACCAGGCGGGGTGAGCAATCAGCCCCAGCATTTT. Amino acids: CASSVPGGVSNQPQHF. The V call is TRBV6-1, the J call TRBJ1-5; no clear D. The length of the CDR3 is 16 residues. Trimming cost V 4 bases and J 1 base, with 14 bases left between them. Germline CDR1 MNHNS, CDR2 SASEGT.

DNA for the CDR3: TGTGCCAGCAGCCCATACGGGGGGTTGAACACTGAAGCTTTCTTT. This gives the protein CASSPYGGLNTEAFF. This rearrangement joins TRBV11-2 to TRBJ1-1, with D possibly being TRBD1 (5 bases). Per germline, CDR1 SGHAT and CDR2 FQNNGV. The length of the CDR3 is 15 residues. The V and J ends lost 5 bases and 0 bases respectively, with 13 bases between them. Drawing the rest from reference TRBV11-2 and TRBJ1-1, the complete variable domain is EAGVAQSPRYKIIEKRQSVAFWCNPISGHATLYWYQQILGQGPKLLIQFQNNGVVDDSQLPKDRFSAERLKGVDSTLKIQPAKLEDSAVYLCASSPYGGLNTEAFFGQGTRLTVV.

The chain recombines TRBV29-1 with TRBJ1-1; 11 bases match TRBD1. Germline trimming cut 5 bases from V and 11 bases from J; bases unmatched to any gene: 4. Germline V gives CDR1 SQVTM, CDR2 ANQGSEA. The CDR3 runs 11 residues. The CDR3 reads CSVRTGGGAFF. The CDR3 DNA follows: TGCAGCGTTAGGACAGGGGGCGGGGCTTTCTTT.

The rearrangement joins TRBV4-3 to TRBJ1-2; 8 bases line up with TRBD1. The J segment lost 7 bases and the V segment lost 3 bases, leaving 7 bases of the junction unmatched. The CDR3 spans 14 residues. Germline CDR1 reads LGHNA; CDR2 reads YSLEER. CDR3 residues: CASSQEQGDFGYTF. In DNA form, the CDR3 reads TGCGCCAGCAGCCAGGAACAGGGGGACTTTGGCTACACCTTC.

The chain employs TRBV15 and TRBJ1-1; 8 bases line up with TRBD1. Germline V gene data show CDR1 as LNHNV and CDR2 as YYDKDF (reference sequence). This CDR3 has 20 amino acids. V gave up 5 bases and J gave up 3 bases; unmatched junction bases: 23. Here the CDR3 DNA reads TGTGCCACCAGCTCGAGATATTCACCGGGACAGGCCCACTTAGACACTGAAGCTTTCTTT. Translation: CATSSRYSPGQAHLDTEAFF. The whole variable domain, filled in from reference TRBV15 and TRBJ1-1, reads DAMVIQNPRYQVTQFGKPVTLSCSQTLNHNVMYWYQQKSSQAPKLLFHYYDKDFNNEADTPDNFQSRRPNTSFCFLDIRSPGLGDTAMYLCATSSRYSPGQAHLDTEAFFGQGTRLTVV.

This rearrangement joins TRBV30 to TRBJ2-5, with 9 positions matching TRBD1. CDR1 is GTSNPN and CDR2 is SVGIG in the germline V gene (reference sequence). CDR3 length equals 16 residues. J lost 5 bases, V lost 0 bases, and 10 bases had no gene match. CDR3 in amino acids: CAWSVPTGTGWETQYF. The CDR3 nucleotides read TGTGCCTGGAGTGTCCCAACTGGGACAGGGTGGGAGACCCAGTACTTC. The variable domain in full, with the rest retrieved from reference TRBV30 and TRBJ2-5, is SQTIHQWPATLVQPVGSPLSLECTVEGTSNPNLYWYRQAAGRGLQLLFYSVGIGQISSEVPQNLSASRPQDRQFILSSKKLLLSDSGFYLCAWSVPTGTGWETQYFGPGTRLLVL.

V is TRBV4-3 and J is TRBJ2-5; D is unresolved. CDR3 size: 13 residues. Germline V gene data show CDR1 as LGHNA and CDR2 as YSLEER. Trimming took 5 bases from V and 5 from J, leaving 12 bases between them. The DNA of the CDR3 is TGCGCCAGCAGCTCCACGCCTACGGAGACCCAGTACTTC. Protein: CASSSTPTETQYF.

The V call is TRBV2, the J call TRBJ1-1; D not resolved. V shed 5 bases and J shed 1 base, with 8 bases lying between them. This CDR3 has 13 amino acids. CDR1 and CDR2 from the germline V gene are SNHLY and FYNNEI. The CDR3 protein is CASSTDTNTEAFF. The CDR3 DNA reads as TGTGCCAGCAGTACCGACACGAACACTGAAGCTTTCTTT.

The rearrangement joins TRBV2 to TRBJ2-5; 7 bases agree with TRBD2. V lost 8 bases, J lost 2 bases, and 5 bases stayed unmatched. Germline V gives CDR1 SNHLY, CDR2 FYNNEI. The CDR3 is 13 residues long. This CDR3 reads CASGGTIQETQYF. CDR3 nucleotides: TGTGCCAGCGGCGGGACTATACAAGAGACCCAGTACTTC.

The chain combines TRBV25-1 with TRBJ1-1; the match to TRBD1 covers 10 bases. Germline V gene lookup returns CDR1 MGHDK and CDR2 SYGVNS. Trimming removed 1 base from V and 5 bases from J; junction bases left unmatched: 7. CDR3 length equals 16 residues. The CDR3: CASSEWDRGYGTEAFF. The CDR3 DNA follows: TGTGCCAGCAGTGAATGGGACAGGGGTTATGGGACTGAAGCTTTCTTT. Drawing the rest from reference TRBV25-1 and TRBJ1-1, the complete variable domain is EADIYQTPRYLVIGTGKKITLECSQTMGHDKMYWYQQDPGMELHLIHYSYGVNSTEKGDLSSESTVSRIRTEHFPLTLESARPSHTSQYLCASSEWDRGYGTEAFFGQGTRLTVV.

About this clone itself: The sample holds other DNA sequences that translate to the same CDR3. V usage is TRBV28 and J usage is TRBJ2-3, with 8 bases that match TRBD2. After removal of 2 bases from V and 6 bases from J, the junction contained 4 bases not matched to a gene. CDR3 length: 14 amino acids. Germline lookup yields CDR1 MDHEN and CDR2 SYDVKM. In nucleotides, the CDR3 is TGTGCCAGCAGTTTAAGGCTAGCGGGTGATACGCAGTATTTT. Encoded protein: CASSLRLAGDTQYF. Based on the CDR3 plus reference TRBV28 and TRBJ2-3, the full variable domain is DVKVTQSSRYLVKRTGEKVFLECVQDMDHENMFWYRQDPGLGLRLIYFSYDVKMKEKGDIPEGYSVSREKKERFSLILESASTNQTSMYLCASSLRLAGDTQYFGPGTRLTVL.

The rearrangement uses TRBV5-1 and TRBJ2-1; D is ambiguous. This CDR3 has 15 residues. Germline-derived CDR1 and CDR2 are SGHRS and YFSETQ. Trimming stripped 0 bases from V and 0 bases from J, with 7 bases between. CDR3 amino acids: CASSLGLGSYNEQFF. CDR3 DNA sequence: TGCGCCAGCAGCTTGGGCCTAGGCTCCTACAATGAGCAGTTCTTC.

The V and J genes are TRBV6-6 and TRBJ1-6; maybe TRBD1 (6 bases). V lost 7 bases to trimming and J lost 8 bases, with 18 bases between them. The CDR3 has 15 amino acids. The germline V gene encodes CDR1 MNHNY and CDR2 SVGAGI (reference sequence). CDR3 sequence reads: CASINSGGRDSPLHF. The CDR3 DNA is TGTGCCAGCATTAATTCGGGGGGCAGGGATTCACCCCTCCACTTT.

This clone was recorded a few times. V is TRBV27 and J is TRBJ1-2; possibly TRBD1 for D (6 bases). CDR3 size: 14 residues. V dropped 5 bases and J dropped 4 bases, with 14 bases sitting between them. CDR1 and CDR2 from the germline V gene are MNHEY and SMNVEV (reference sequence). CDR3 sequence: CASSPQGGGYGYTF. The CDR3 nucleotides are TGTGCCAGCAGTCCGCAAGGGGGGGGCTATGGCTACACCTTC.

This sequence joins TRBV3-1 (or the pseudogene TRBV3-2) and TRBJ1-1; 10 nucleotides line up with TRBD1. J gave up 11 bases and V 4 bases, and 7 bases lay outside the gene matches. The length of the CDR3 is 13 residues. Germline lookup yields CDR1 LGHDT and CDR2 YNNKEL (reference sequence). The CDR3, as DNA: TGTGCCAGCAGCCGGGACAGGGGTAATAACGCTTTCTTT. Protein sequence: CASSRDRGNNAFF.

CDR3 residues: CASSNRDSDYEQYF. For the CDR3, the DNA is TGTGCCAGCAGCAACCGGGACAGCGACTACGAGCAGTACTTC. The rearrangement links TRBV3-1 (or the pseudogene TRBV3-2) to TRBJ2-7; 7 nucleotides align to TRBD1. CDR3 length equals 14 residues. Germline-derived CDR1 and CDR2 are LGHDT and YNNKEL (reference sequence). J gave up 3 bases and V 5 bases, and 7 bases lay outside the gene matches.

The CDR3 coding sequence is TGTGCCATCAGCGGAGACAGTACCGGCTACGAGCAGTACTTC. As protein: CAISGDSTGYEQYF. The chain joins TRBV10-3 to TRBJ2-7, with D tentatively TRBD1 (5 bases). CDR3 size: 14 residues. V lost 6 bases, J lost 3 bases, and 15 bases lay in between. Germline CDR1 reads ENHRY; CDR2 reads SYGVKD.

The chain has TRBV19 and TRBJ1-2, with a tentative D call TRBD1 (5 bases). The CDR3 is 12 residues long. Trimming left V 8 bases short and J 4 bases short, with 11 bases between. Germline-derived CDR1 and CDR2 are LNHDA and SQIVND (reference sequence). This chain's CDR3 is CASGGTVYGYTF. The CDR3 nucleotides read TGTGCCAGTGGGGGGACGGTCTATGGCTACACCTTC.

This clone was observed a handful of times. The chain uses TRBV5-1 and TRBJ1-2; 8 bases are a match to TRBD1. The trim removed 4 bases at V and 1 base at J, leaving 6 bases unmatched. Per the germline V gene, CDR1 is SGHRS and CDR2 is YFSETQ. This CDR3 region has 15 residues. CDR3 in amino acids: CASSQPGQVNYGYTF. Here the CDR3 DNA reads TGCGCCAGCAGCCAGCCGGGACAGGTTAACTATGGCTACACCTTC.

The chain is built from TRBV5-4 and TRBJ1-2; the D is unclear. This CDR3 has 15 residues. Germline-derived CDR1 and CDR2 are SGHNT and YYREEE (reference sequence). V lost 4 bases and J lost 0, with 13 bases in between. The CDR3 DNA reads TGTGCCAGCAGCCGTCCGGAGACTCCTAACTATGGCTACACCTTC. The encoded protein is CASSRPETPNYGYTF.